Given below is one TCR beta chain in context. Its antigen is not identified. TCRdb used MiXCR to reprocess the 5' RACE reads, holding one entry per CDR3 protein. The sample holds around 300,000 distinct CDR3 sequences, approximately 4% seen once. These data are taken from a study of T cells after yellow fever vaccination. The wider study: Preparation used SMART-Seq v4 Ultra Low Input for the low-cell-number fractions. Study-wide results and caveats: One caveat is that FACS-sorted repertoires could contain abundant clonotypes contaminating from the bulk population. Clones from primary vaccination mostly reappeared after the booster (approximately 95% CD4, approximately 86% CD8).

Trimming pared 0 bases from V and 10 bases from J, leaving 16 bases between. The V gene's germline CDR1 is LGHNA and CDR2 YSLEER. The CDR3 totals 16 residues. The V gene is TRBV4-3, the J gene TRBJ1-6; TRBD1 might be the D (6 bases). Specimen: PBMCs, collected 5 days after the yellow fever booster vaccination. The TCR was taken from a man younger than 30 who received the YFV17D yellow fever vaccine. CDR3 region: CASSQDGRGAKSPLHF. The DNA for the CDR3 is TGCGCCAGCAGCCAAGACGGCCGGGGGGCGAAATCACCCCTCCACTTT.